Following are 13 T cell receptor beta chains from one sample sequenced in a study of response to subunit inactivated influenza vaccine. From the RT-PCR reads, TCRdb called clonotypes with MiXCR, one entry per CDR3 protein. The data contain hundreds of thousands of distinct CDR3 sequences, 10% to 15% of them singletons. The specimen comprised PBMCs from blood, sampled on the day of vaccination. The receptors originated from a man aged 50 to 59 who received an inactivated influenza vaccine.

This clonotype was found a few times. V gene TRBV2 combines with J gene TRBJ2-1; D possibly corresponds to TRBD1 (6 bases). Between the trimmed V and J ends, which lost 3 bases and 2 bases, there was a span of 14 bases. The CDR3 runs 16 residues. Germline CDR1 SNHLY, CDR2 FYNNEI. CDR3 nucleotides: TGTGCCAGCAGTGATCGTATGGGGGCCGCCTACAATGAGCAGTTCTTC. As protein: CASSDRMGAAYNEQFF.

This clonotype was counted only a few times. The CDR3 DNA sequence: TGTGCCAGCTCACCCCCTTTCGGCACAGATACGCAGTATTTT. It specifies CASSPPFGTDTQYF. This chain links TRBV18 with TRBJ2-3; D gene unclear. This CDR3 is built from 14 residues. Germline V gives CDR1 KGHSH, CDR2 LQKENI. Trimming removed 3 bases from V and 1 base from J, with 8 bases in between.

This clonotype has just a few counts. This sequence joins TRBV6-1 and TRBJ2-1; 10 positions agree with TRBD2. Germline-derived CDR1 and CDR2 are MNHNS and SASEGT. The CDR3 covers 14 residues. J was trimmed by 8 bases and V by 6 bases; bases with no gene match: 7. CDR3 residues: CASRALAGAHEQFF. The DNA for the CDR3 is TGTGCCAGCAGAGCTCTAGCGGGGGCGCATGAGCAGTTCTTC.

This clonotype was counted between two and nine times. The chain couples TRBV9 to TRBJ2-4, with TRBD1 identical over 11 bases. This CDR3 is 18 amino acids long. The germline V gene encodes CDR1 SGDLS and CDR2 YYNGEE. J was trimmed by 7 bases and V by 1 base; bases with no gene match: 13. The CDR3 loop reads CASSVRRTGGEGGNIQYF. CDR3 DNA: TGTGCCAGCAGCGTAAGAAGGACAGGGGGCGAGGGTGGCAACATTCAGTACTTC.

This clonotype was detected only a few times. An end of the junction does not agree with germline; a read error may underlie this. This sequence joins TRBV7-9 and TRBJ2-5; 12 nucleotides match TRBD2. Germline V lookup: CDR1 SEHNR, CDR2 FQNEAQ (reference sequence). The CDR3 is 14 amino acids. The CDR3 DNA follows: TGTGCCAGCAGCCTAGCGGGAGGGATGGAGACCCAGTACTTC. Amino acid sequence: CASSLAGGMETQYF.

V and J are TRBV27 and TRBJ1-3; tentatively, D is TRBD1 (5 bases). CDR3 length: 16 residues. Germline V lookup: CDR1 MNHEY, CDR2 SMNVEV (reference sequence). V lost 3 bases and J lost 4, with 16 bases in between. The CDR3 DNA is TGTGCCAGCAGTTTCCATCGGGGCCATCAGGGAAACACCATATATTTT. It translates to CASSFHRGHQGNTIYF.

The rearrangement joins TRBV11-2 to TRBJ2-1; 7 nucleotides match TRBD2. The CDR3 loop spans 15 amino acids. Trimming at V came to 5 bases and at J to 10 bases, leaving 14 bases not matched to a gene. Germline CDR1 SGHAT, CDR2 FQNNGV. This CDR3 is CASSPSSWRAGEQFF. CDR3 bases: TGTGCCAGCAGCCCAAGTTCGTGGAGAGCGGGAGAGCAGTTCTTC.

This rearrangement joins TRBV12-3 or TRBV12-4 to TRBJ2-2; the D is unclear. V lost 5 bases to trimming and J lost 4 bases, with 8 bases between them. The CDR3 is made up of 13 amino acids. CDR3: CASSQSTTGELFF. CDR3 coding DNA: TGTGCCAGCAGTCAATCGACCACCGGGGAGCTGTTTTTT.

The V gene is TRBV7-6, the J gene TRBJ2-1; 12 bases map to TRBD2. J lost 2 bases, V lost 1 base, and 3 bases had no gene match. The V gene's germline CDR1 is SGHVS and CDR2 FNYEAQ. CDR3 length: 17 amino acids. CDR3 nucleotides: TGTGCCAGCAGCTTAGAGGCTAGCGGGAGGGCCTACAATGAGCAGTTCTTC. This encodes CASSLEASGRAYNEQFF.

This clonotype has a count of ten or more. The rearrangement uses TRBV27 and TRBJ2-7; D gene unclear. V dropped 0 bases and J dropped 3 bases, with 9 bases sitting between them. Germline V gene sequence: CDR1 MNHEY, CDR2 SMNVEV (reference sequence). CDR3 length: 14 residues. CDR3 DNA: TGTGCCAGCAGTTTATCTCCGGTCTTCTACGAGCAGTACTTC. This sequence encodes CASSLSPVFYEQYF.

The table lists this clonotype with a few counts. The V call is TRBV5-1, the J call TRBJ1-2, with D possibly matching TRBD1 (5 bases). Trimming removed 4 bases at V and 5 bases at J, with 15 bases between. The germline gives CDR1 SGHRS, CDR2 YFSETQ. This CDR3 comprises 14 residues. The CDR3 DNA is TGCGCCAGCAGCCCATCCGGGACTGCGTATGGCTACACCTTC. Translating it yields CASSPSGTAYGYTF.

For the CDR3, the DNA is TGCGCCAGCAGCTTGGCGCTAAGATCCACCGGGGAGCTGTTTTTT. It specifies CASSLALRSTGELFF. The gene calls are TRBV5-1 and TRBJ2-2, with D hard to call. The germline V and J ends were trimmed by 0 bases and 4 bases, with 10 bases remaining between them. This CDR3 region has 15 residues. The V gene's germline CDR1 is SGHRS and CDR2 YFSETQ.

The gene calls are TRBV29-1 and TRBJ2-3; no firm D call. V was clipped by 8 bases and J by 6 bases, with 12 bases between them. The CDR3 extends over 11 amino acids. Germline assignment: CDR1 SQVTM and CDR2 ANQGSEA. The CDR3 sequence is CSSGPRDTQYF. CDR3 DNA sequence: TGCAGCTCGGGCCCCCGGGATACGCAGTATTTT.